The source of this T cell receptor (beta chain) is a study of T cells in Graves' hyperthyroidism and ophthalmopathy. Study conclusions and caveats: In blood, most of the thyroid clonotypes expanded above 0.001 were also present.

RNA transcripts gave rise to amplified TCR beta CDR3 regions. Researchers ran a first-round RT-PCR on the TCR CDR3 using the HTBI primer set. TCRdb fed the multiplex PCR reads into MiXCR, producing one record per CDR3 protein. The table records around 570,000 distinct CDR3 sequences, 15% to 20% of them present only once. Concerning this clonotype itself: The antigen is undetermined. This may stem from a read error, because a much larger clone lies one nucleotide away.

The CDR3 consists of 12 residues. CDR1 SNHLY and CDR2 FYNNEI come from the germline V gene. Trimming took off 6 bases at V and 7 bases at J, with 13 bases between the two ends. J is TRBJ2-7 and V is TRBV2, with D maybe TRBD2 (6 bases). The material sequenced was blood. The sequence derives from a man aged 35 to 55 with Graves' ophthalmopathy. CDR3 residues: CASRGGRSEQYF. The CDR3 DNA reads as TGTGCCAGCAGGGGGGGACGTTCTGAGCAGTACTTC.